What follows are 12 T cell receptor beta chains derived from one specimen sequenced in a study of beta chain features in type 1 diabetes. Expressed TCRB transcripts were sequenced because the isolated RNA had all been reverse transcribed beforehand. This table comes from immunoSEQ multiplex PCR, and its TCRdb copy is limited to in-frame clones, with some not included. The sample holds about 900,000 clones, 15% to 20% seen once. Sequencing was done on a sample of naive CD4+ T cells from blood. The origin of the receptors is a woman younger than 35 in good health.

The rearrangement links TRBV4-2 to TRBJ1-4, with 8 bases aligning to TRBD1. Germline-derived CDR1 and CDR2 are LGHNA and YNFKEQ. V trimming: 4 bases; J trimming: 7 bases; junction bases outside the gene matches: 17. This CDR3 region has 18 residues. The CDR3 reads CASSRESIVRGRGEKLFF. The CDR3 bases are TGTGCCAGCAGCCGAGAGAGTATCGTCAGGGGGCGCGGTGAAAAACTGTTTTTT.

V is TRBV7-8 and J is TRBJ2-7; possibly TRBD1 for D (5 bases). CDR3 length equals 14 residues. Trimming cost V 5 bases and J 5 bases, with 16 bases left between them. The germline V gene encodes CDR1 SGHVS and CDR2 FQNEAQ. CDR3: CASSTQGPVDEQYF. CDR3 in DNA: TGTGCCAGCAGCACCCAGGGTCCGGTGGACGAGCAGTACTTC.

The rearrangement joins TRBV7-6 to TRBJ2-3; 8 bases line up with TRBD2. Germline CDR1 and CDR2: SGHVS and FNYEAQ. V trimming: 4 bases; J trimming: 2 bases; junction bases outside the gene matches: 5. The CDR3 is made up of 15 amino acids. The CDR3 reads CASSSLAGTTDTQYF. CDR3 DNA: TGTGCCAGCAGCTCATTAGCGGGAACCACAGATACGCAGTATTTT.

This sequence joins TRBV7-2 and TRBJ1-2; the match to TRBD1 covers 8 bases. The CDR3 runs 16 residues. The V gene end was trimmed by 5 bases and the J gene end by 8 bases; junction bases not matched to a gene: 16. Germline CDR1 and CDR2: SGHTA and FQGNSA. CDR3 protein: CASSRPNPGGLWGYTF. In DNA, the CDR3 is TGTGCCAGCAGCCGACCTAATCCAGGGGGCTTATGGGGCTACACCTTC. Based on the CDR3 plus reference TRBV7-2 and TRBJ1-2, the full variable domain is GAGVSQSPSNKVTEKGKDVELRCDPISGHTALYWYRQSLGQGLEFLIYFQGNSAPDKSGLPSDRFSAERTGGSVSTLTIQRTQQEDSAVYLCASSRPNPGGLWGYTFGSGTRLTVV.

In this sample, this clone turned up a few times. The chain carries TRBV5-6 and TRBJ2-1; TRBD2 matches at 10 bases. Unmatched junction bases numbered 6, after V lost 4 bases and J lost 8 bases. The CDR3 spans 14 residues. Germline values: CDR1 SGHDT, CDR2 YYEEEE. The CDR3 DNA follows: TGTGCCAGCAGCCCGGGACTAGCGTCAGATGAGCAGTTCTTC. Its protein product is CASSPGLASDEQFF.

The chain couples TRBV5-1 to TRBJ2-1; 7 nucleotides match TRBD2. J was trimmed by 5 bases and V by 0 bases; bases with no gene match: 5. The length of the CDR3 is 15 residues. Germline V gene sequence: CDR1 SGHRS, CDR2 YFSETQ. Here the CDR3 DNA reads TGCGCCAGCAGCTTGGGGCTAGCGGCCCACAATGAGCAGTTCTTC. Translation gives CASSLGLAAHNEQFF.

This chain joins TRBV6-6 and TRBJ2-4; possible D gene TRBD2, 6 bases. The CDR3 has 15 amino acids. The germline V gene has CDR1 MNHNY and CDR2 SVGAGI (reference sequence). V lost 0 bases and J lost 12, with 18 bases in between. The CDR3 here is CASSYSVGEVYDQYF. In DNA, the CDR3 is TGTGCCAGCAGTTACTCGGTCGGGGAGGTATATGATCAGTACTTC.

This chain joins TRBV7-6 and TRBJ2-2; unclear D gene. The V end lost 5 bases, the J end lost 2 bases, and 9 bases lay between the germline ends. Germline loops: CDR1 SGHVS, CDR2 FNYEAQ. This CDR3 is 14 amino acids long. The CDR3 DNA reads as TGTGCCAGCAGCCCACCGGCAAACACCGGGGAGCTGTTTTTT. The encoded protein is CASSPPANTGELFF.

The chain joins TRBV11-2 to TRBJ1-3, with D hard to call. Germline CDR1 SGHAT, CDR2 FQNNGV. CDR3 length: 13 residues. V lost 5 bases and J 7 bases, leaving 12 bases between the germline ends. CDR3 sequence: CASSPMFGNTIYF. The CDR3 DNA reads TGTGCCAGCAGCCCTATGTTTGGGAACACCATATATTTT.

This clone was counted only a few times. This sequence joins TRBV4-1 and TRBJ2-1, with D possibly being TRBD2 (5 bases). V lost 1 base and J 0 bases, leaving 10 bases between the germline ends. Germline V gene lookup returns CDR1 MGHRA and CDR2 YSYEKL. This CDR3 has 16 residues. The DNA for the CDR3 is TGCGCCAGCAGCCAAGTGGCGGAGGTCTCCTACAATGAGCAGTTCTTC. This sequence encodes CASSQVAEVSYNEQFF.

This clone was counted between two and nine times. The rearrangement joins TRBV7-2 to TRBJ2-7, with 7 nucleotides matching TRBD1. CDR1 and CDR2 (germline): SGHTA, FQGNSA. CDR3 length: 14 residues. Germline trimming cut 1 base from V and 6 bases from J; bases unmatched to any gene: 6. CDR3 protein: CASSLETGTGEQYF. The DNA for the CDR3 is TGTGCCAGCAGCTTAGAGACAGGGACCGGCGAGCAGTACTTC.

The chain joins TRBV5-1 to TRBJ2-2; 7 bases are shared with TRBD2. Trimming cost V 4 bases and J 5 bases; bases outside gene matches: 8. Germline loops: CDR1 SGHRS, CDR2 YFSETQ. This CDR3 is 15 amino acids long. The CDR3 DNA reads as TGCGCCAGCAGCCCGGGCGGGAGCGTGACCGGGGAGCTGTTTTTT. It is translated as CASSPGGSVTGELFF. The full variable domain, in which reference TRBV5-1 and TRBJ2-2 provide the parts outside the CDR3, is KAGVTQTPRYLIKTRGQQVTLSCSPISGHRSVSWYQQTPGQGLQFLFEYFSETQRNKGNFPGRFSGRQFSNSRSEMNVSTLELGDSALYLCASSPGGSVTGELFFGEGSRLTVL.